These T cell receptor beta chains were read from a single sample in a study of OX40 agonist ivuxolimab in advanced cancers. Profiled with immunoSEQ multiplex PCR; TCRdb holds only in-frame clones, not every one. The sample contains about 37,000 clones, approximately 90% of which appear only once. Sequences were derived from CD4+ or CD8+ T cells sorted from blood, sampled in a trial of the OX40 agonist ivuxolimab. These receptors were collected from an adult with an advanced solid tumor such as melanoma, head and neck, liver or kidney cancer. Each CDR3 is given with its conserved first and last residue. Fields, in order: clone size, D gene, V gene, J gene, CDR3 protein, CDR3 DNA. D genes are given only for firm matches. Not all rows give a size; the values are once, few, many and, for expanded clones, a class.

.	TRBD2	TRBV7-9	TRBJ2-3	CASSLATLAGDTQYF	TGTGCCAGCAGCTTAGCGACGCTAGCGGGAGATACGCAGTATTTT
.	.	TRBV5-6	TRBJ2-6	CASCPSSGANVLTF	TGTGCCAGCTGCCCGAGCTCTGGGGCCAACGTCCTGACTTTC
once	TRBD1	TRBV10-3	TRBJ2-3	CAISEGTGRADTQYF	TGTGCCATCAGTGAGGGGACAGGCCGGGCAGATACGCAGTATTTT
.	TRBD1	TRBV15	TRBJ2-7	CATRDRDSPSYEQYF	TGTGCCACCAGGGACCGGGACAGTCCTTCCTACGAGCAGTACTTC
.	TRBD2	TRBV7-8	TRBJ2-1	CASSFAAWSGTSGRARWSEQFF	TGTGCCAGCAGCTTCGCCGCTTGGTCCGGGACTAGCGGGAGGGCCCGGTGGAGTGAGCAGTTCTTC
.	.	TRBV7-6	TRBJ2-7	CASSLPGPVEQYF	TGTGCCAGCAGCTTACCGGGCCCCGTGGAGCAGTACTTC
.	.	TRBV28	TRBJ1-1	CASSPPPARGLDTEAFF	TGTGCCAGCAGTCCACCCCCCGCCCGGGGGCTGGACACTGAAGCTTTCTTT
.	.	TRBV10-2	TRBJ1-1	CASSDRGQAMNTEAFF	TGCGCCAGCAGTGACAGGGGACAAGCCATGAACACTGAAGCTTTCTTT
once	TRBD1	TRBV28	TRBJ2-3	CASSSGGDTDTQYF	TGTGCCAGCAGTTCAGGGGGAGACACAGATACGCAGTATTTT
.	.	TRBV10-2	TRBJ2-7	CASTGAGISYEQYF	TGCGCCAGCACTGGGGCAGGGATAAGCTACGAGCAGTACTTC
.	.	TRBV28	TRBJ2-7	CASSQTGMLYEQYF	TGTGCCAGCAGTCAAACAGGGATGCTATACGAGCAGTACTTC
once	TRBD1	TRBV4-1	TRBJ2-1	CASSQGRGLGADSEQFF	TGCGCCAGCAGCCAAGGAAGGGGGCTCGGAGCAGATAGTGAGCAGTTCTTC
.	.	TRBV6-5	TRBJ2-1	CASTDSDEQFF	TGTGCCAGCACAGACAGCGATGAGCAGTTCTTC
.	.	TRBV10-2	TRBJ1-1	CASSDPGMNTEAFF	TGCGCCAGCAGTGACCCAGGGATGAACACTGAAGCTTTCTTT
.	.	TRBV4-3	TRBJ1-3	CASSQDRWGLSGNTIYF	TGCGCCAGCAGCCAAGATCGTTGGGGCTTGAGTGGAAACACCATATATTTT
.	.	TRBV27	TRBJ2-2	CASRDSLSSNTGELFF	TGTGCCAGCAGAGACTCGTTGAGTTCGAACACCGGGGAGCTGTTTTTT
.	TRBD2	TRBV2	TRBJ2-3	CASGRHRLAQMEDTQYF	TGTGCCAGCGGACGCCATAGACTAGCCCAGATGGAGGATACGCAGTATTTT
.	.	TRBV19	TRBJ2-5	CASSIRGQETQYF	TGTGCCAGTAGTATACGGGGCCAAGAGACCCAGTACTTC
.	TRBD2	TRBV4-3	TRBJ2-1	CASSQEPSRASGEQFF	TGCGCCAGCAGCCAAGAACCTTCACGGGCTAGCGGTGAGCAGTTCTTC
.	.	TRBV28	TRBJ2-5	CASSLGGEAQYF	TGTGCCAGCAGTTTAGGCGGGGAGGCCCAGTACTTC
.	.	TRBV28	TRBJ1-2	CASSPRKAGLKNYGYTF	TGTGCCAGCAGCCCCCGTAAGGCAGGGCTGAAAAACTATGGCTACACCTTC
.	TRBD1	TRBV9	TRBJ1-1	CASSVGYGQGNTEAFF	TGTGCCAGCAGCGTAGGATACGGACAGGGCAACACTGAAGCTTTCTTT
.	TRBD1	TRBV29-1	TRBJ1-1	CSPSLIRDRNTEAFF	TGCAGCCCGTCCCTGATCCGGGACAGGAACACTGAAGCTTTCTTT
.	.	TRBV6-5	TRBJ1-2	CASSYSSGQILYGYTF	TGTGCCAGCAGTTACTCGTCAGGGCAGATCCTATATGGCTACACCTTC
.	.	TRBV28	TRBJ2-6	CASSYTGANVLTF	TGTGCCAGCAGTTATACTGGGGCCAACGTCCTGACTTTC
.	TRBD1	TRBV9	TRBJ2-7	CASSVGGQGFHEQYF	TGTGCCAGCAGCGTAGGCGGACAGGGATTCCACGAGCAGTACTTC
.	.	TRBV5-8	TRBJ2-1	CASSLHEQFF	TGTGCCAGCAGCTTGCATGAGCAGTTCTTC